Below are 29 T cell receptor beta chains sequenced from a single sample in a study of blood T cell repertoires in COVID-19. The assay was immunoSEQ multiplex PCR, and TCRdb's table has in-frame clones only and misses some. The sample lists about 220,000 clones, roughly 88% occurring once. Material for sequencing was PBMCs or T cells enriched from blood (not recorded which). The receptors stem from a woman between 50 and 59 years old with acute COVID-19.

This chain links TRBV9 with TRBJ2-2; no firm D call. V lost 0 bases and J 2 bases, leaving 5 bases between the germline ends. The CDR3 is 14 residues long. CDR1 and CDR2 (germline): SGDLS, YYNGEE. The CDR3 bases are TGTGCCAGCAGCGTAGATCTAAACACCGGGGAGCTGTTTTTT. Residues: CASSVDLNTGELFF. Filled out from reference TRBV9 and TRBJ2-2, the complete variable domain reads DSGVTQTPKHLITATGQRVTLRCSPRSGDLSVYWYQQSLDQGLQFLIQYYNGEERAKGNILERFSAQQFPDLHSELNLSSLELGDSALYFCASSVDLNTGELFFGEGSRLTVL.

CDR3 DNA sequence: TGCAGCGTTGTGTCCGGGGGGCGGAATTCACCCCTCCACTTT. It is translated as CSVVSGGRNSPLHF. The rearrangement uses TRBV29-1 and TRBJ1-6; tentative D call: TRBD1 (6 bases). The CDR3 is made up of 14 amino acids. Between the trimmed V and J ends, which lost 4 bases and 7 bases, there was a span of 14 bases. Germline values: CDR1 SQVTM, CDR2 ANQGSEA. The full variable domain, rest sourced from reference TRBV29-1 and TRBJ1-6, is SAVISQKPSRDICQRGTSLTIQCQVDSQVTMMFWYRQQPGQSLTLIATANQGSEATYESGFVIDKFPISRPNLTFSTLTVSNMSPEDSSIYLCSVVSGGRNSPLHFGNGTRLTVT.

The V call is TRBV5-6, the J call TRBJ2-1; possible D gene TRBD1, 6 bases. CDR3 length: 13 amino acids. Germline-derived CDR1 and CDR2 are SGHDT and YYEEEE. Trimming removed 3 bases from V and 7 bases from J, with 11 bases in between. The CDR3 sequence is CASSWDTLNEQFF. The CDR3 DNA sequence: TGTGCCAGCAGCTGGGACACCTTAAATGAGCAGTTCTTC.

CDR3 protein: CASSLTGTGELFF. Here the CDR3 DNA reads TGCGCCAGCAGCTTGACAGGGACGGGGGAGCTGTTTTTT. This chain uses TRBV5-1 with TRBJ2-2; a possible D gene is TRBD1 (6 bases). Per the germline V gene, CDR1 is SGHRS and CDR2 is YFSETQ. This CDR3 region has 13 residues. V lost 1 base, J lost 8 bases, and 9 bases lay in between.

The chain has TRBV7-9 and TRBJ2-1; the D gene is possibly TRBD2 (5 bases). The CDR3 covers 14 residues. Trimming removed 1 base from V and 6 bases from J, with 10 bases in between. Germline V gene data show CDR1 as SEHNR and CDR2 as FQNEAQ (reference sequence). CDR3: CASSLVLASNEQFF. DNA for the CDR3: TGTGCCAGCAGCTTAGTTCTAGCAAGCAATGAGCAGTTCTTC.

The chain recombines TRBV12-5 with TRBJ1-5, with a possible D match to TRBD1 (6 bases). The CDR3 sequence is 15 residues long. V was pared by 7 bases and J by 4 bases, with 17 bases between. The germline gives CDR1 LGHNT, CDR2 FRNRAP. As DNA, the CDR3 is TGTGCTAGTGCCGCAACAGGGTGGGGAAATCAGCCCCAGCATTTT. It specifies CASAATGWGNQPQHF.

The chain links TRBV5-1 to TRBJ2-5; TRBD2 matches 9 bases. The junction had 10 bases not matched to a gene; V was cut back by 1 base and J by 6 bases. The CDR3 totals 16 residues. Germline V gene lookup returns CDR1 SGHRS and CDR2 YFSETQ. CDR3 DNA: TGCGCCAGCAGCTTGTTAGCGGGAGAGGCGGAGAAGACCCAGTACTTC. Translation gives CASSLLAGEAEKTQYF.

CDR3 nucleotides: TGTGCCAGCAGTTACGCAGGGCCAGGTCAGCCCCAGCATTTT. This translates into CASSYAGPGQPQHF. The chain joins TRBV6-5 to TRBJ1-5, with D possibly TRBD1 on 5 matching bases. This CDR3 contains 14 residues. V lost 2 bases and J 6 bases, leaving 11 bases between the germline ends. CDR1 and CDR2 (germline): MNHEY, SVGAGI.

V is TRBV7-9 and J is TRBJ2-7, with 7 bases that match TRBD1. After removal of 4 bases from V and 0 bases from J, the junction contained 3 bases not matched to a gene. The CDR3 length is 14 residues. Germline V CDR1 and CDR2: SEHNR, FQNEAQ (reference sequence). Here the CDR3 reads CASSSWDSSYEQYF. As DNA, the CDR3 is TGTGCCAGCAGCTCCTGGGACAGCTCCTACGAGCAGTACTTC.

The table lists this clone with many counts. The rearrangement joins TRBV5-1 to TRBJ1-2; 7 bases align to TRBD1. The CDR3 covers 13 residues. Trimming took 1 base from V and 4 from J; bases not matched to a gene: 1. Germline values: CDR1 SGHRS, CDR2 YFSETQ. CDR3 coding DNA: TGCGCCAGCAGCTTGCGGGACAGCTATGGCTACACCTTC. Translating it yields CASSLRDSYGYTF.

The chain has TRBV29-1 and TRBJ1-4; D remains ambiguous. Germline lookup yields CDR1 SQVTM and CDR2 ANQGSEA. This CDR3 is built from 13 residues. Deletions cut 6 bases from V and 4 bases from J, with 12 bases between. The CDR3: CSVLVNYNEKLFF. Written as DNA, the CDR3 is TGCAGCGTCCTAGTAAATTATAATGAAAAACTGTTTTTT.

The gene calls are TRBV12-3 or TRBV12-4 and TRBJ1-2; weak D call: TRBD1 (5 bases). The CDR3 sequence is 13 residues long. V was trimmed by 5 bases and J by 3 bases, leaving 10 bases between them. CDR3 amino acids: CASSRQGYYGYTF. Here the CDR3 DNA reads TGTGCCAGCAGTAGGCAGGGATACTATGGCTACACCTTC.

In DNA form, the CDR3 reads TGTGCCAGCAGCTTTAAGGGACTAGCGCACAATGAGCAGTTCTTC. It yields the protein CASSFKGLAHNEQFF. The rearrangement links TRBV7-3 to TRBJ2-1; 10 bases align to TRBD2. J gave up 5 bases and V 3 bases, and 4 bases lay outside the gene matches. There are 15 residues in the CDR3. Germline V CDR1 and CDR2: SGHTA, FQGTGA.

This clone was seen a few times. The V and J genes are TRBV28 and TRBJ1-5; D unresolved. The CDR3 consists of 16 residues. The germline V gene encodes CDR1 MDHEN and CDR2 SYDVKM. V gave up 2 bases and J gave up 2 bases, with 13 bases separating them. The DNA for the CDR3 is TGTGCCAGCAGTTTACGTGCAGGCCAAGGCAATCAGCCCCAGCATTTT. It is translated as CASSLRAGQGNQPQHF.

V is TRBV7-3 and J is TRBJ2-2, with a possible D match to TRBD1 (6 bases). CDR1 is SGHTA and CDR2 is FQGTGA in the germline V gene. V lost 5 bases and J 4 bases, leaving 20 bases between the germline ends. The CDR3 loop spans 17 amino acids. The CDR3 region has the DNA TGTGCCAGCAGCCCGAGAGGGGGTACAGGTTCCACCGGGGAGCTGTTTTTT. Translating gives CASSPRGGTGSTGELFF.

The V gene is TRBV20-1, the J gene TRBJ2-7; TRBD2 agrees at 9 bases. V lost 3 bases to trimming and J lost 3 bases; unmatched junction nucleotides: 6. The CDR3 extends over 14 amino acids. CDR1 and CDR2 (germline): DFQATT, SNEGSKA (reference sequence). In DNA form, the CDR3 reads TGCAGTGCTAGTTTTAGCGGGAGCATCTACGAGCAGTACTTC. Translation: CSASFSGSIYEQYF.

This rearrangement joins TRBV29-1 to TRBJ1-2, with D possibly matching TRBD1 (6 bases). Trimming removed 7 bases from V and 8 bases from J, with 17 bases in between. Germline values: CDR1 SQVTM, CDR2 ANQGSEA. The CDR3 runs 12 residues. The CDR3 is CSAATGGAGYTF. The CDR3 DNA is TGCAGCGCCGCCACTGGGGGGGCGGGCTACACCTTC.

The rearrangement joins TRBV30 to TRBJ1-2, with a weak D call TRBD1 (5 bases). The CDR3 is 13 residues long. Trimming stripped 0 bases from V and 2 bases from J, with 7 bases between. Per germline, CDR1 GTSNPN and CDR2 SVGIG (reference sequence). The CDR3 protein is CAWSVGQNYGYTF. The CDR3, as DNA: TGTGCCTGGAGTGTGGGGCAGAACTATGGCTACACCTTC.

The J gene is TRBJ2-1, the V gene TRBV6-5; D is uncertain. This CDR3 is 15 amino acids long. In germline, CDR1 is MNHEY, CDR2 SVGAGI. V lost 2 bases and J 0 bases, leaving 8 bases between the germline ends. The CDR3 DNA reads TGTGCCAGCAGTTACCGACTGAGCTCCTACAATGAGCAGTTCTTC. Translation gives CASSYRLSSYNEQFF.

The CDR3 bases are TGTGCCAGCTCACCGACGGACAGGCCTGCACACTATAATTCACCCCTCCACTTT. Residues: CASSPTDRPAHYNSPLHF. The chain couples TRBV18 to TRBJ1-6; 7 bases agree with TRBD1. Germline CDR1 and CDR2: KGHSH and LQKENI. This CDR3 contains 18 residues. V was pared by 3 bases and J by 3 bases, with 11 bases of the junction left unmatched.

V gene TRBV19 combines with J gene TRBJ2-5; D might be TRBD1 (6 bases). The CDR3 is 14 amino acids. CDR1 is LNHDA, CDR2 SQIVND, per germline (reference sequence). V dropped 3 bases and J dropped 5 bases, with 13 bases sitting between them. This CDR3 reads CASSIQGFSETQYF. The CDR3 nucleotides are TGTGCCAGTAGTATTCAGGGGTTTTCGGAGACCCAGTACTTC. Full variable domain (remainder filled in from reference TRBV19 and TRBJ2-5): DGGITQSPKYLFRKEGQNVTLSCEQNLNHDAMYWYRQDPGQGLRLIYYSQIVNDFQKGDIAEGYSVSREKKESFPLTVTSAQKNPTAFYLCASSIQGFSETQYFGPGTRLLVL.

The V gene is TRBV5-8, the J gene TRBJ2-2; 9 bases fit TRBD1. Germline assignment: CDR1 SGHTS and CDR2 YDEGEE. Trimming at V came to 4 bases and at J to 1 base, leaving 5 bases not matched to a gene. The CDR3 runs to 16 residues. CDR3 coding DNA: TGTGCCAGCAGCGGGGGACAGGGAGTGAACACCGGGGAGCTGTTTTTT. It yields the protein CASSGGQGVNTGELFF.

As DNA, the CDR3 is TGTGCCAGCAGTCCCCCGGGACTAGCTCAGACAGATACGCAGTATTTT. This sequence encodes CASSPPGLAQTDTQYF. The chain joins TRBV3-1 (or the pseudogene TRBV3-2) to TRBJ2-3, with TRBD2 matching over 9 bases. CDR1 is LGHDT and CDR2 is YNNKEL in the germline V gene (reference sequence). The CDR3 has 16 residues. V dropped 6 bases and J dropped 3; count of bases not matched to a gene: 10.

The chain joins TRBV5-1 to TRBJ2-7; possible D gene TRBD1, 6 bases. Per germline, CDR1 SGHRS and CDR2 YFSETQ. There are 13 residues in the CDR3. Between the trimmed V and J ends, which lost 4 bases and 2 bases, there was a span of 10 bases. CDR3 loop: CASSLGTTYEQYF. The CDR3 DNA reads as TGCGCCAGCAGCCTCGGGACAACCTACGAGCAGTACTTC.

This CDR3 reads CASSPLGGARSKNTEAFF. In nucleotides, the CDR3 is TGTGCCAGCAGCCCCCTCGGGGGGGCAAGATCGAAGAACACTGAAGCTTTCTTT. This sequence joins TRBV7-9 and TRBJ1-1; maybe TRBD1 (6 bases). Trimming shortened V by 5 bases and J by 1 base, and 23 bases separated the two germline ends. Per the germline V gene, CDR1 is SEHNR and CDR2 is FQNEAQ (reference sequence). The CDR3 length is 18 residues.

A single count supports this clone. The chain links TRBV7-2 to TRBJ2-3, with TRBD1 matching 7 bases. Losses at the gene ends were 5 bases for V and 6 bases for J; bases not matched to a gene: 14. The CDR3 contains 16 residues. Germline loops: CDR1 SGHTA, CDR2 FQGNSA. The CDR3 DNA sequence: TGTGCCAGCAGCATTAGTGGGTACAGGGGTTCCGATACGCAGTATTTT. This codes for CASSISGYRGSDTQYF.

This chain uses TRBV5-1 with TRBJ2-7; D possibly corresponds to TRBD2 (6 bases). Germline CDR1 reads SGHRS; CDR2 reads YFSETQ. The CDR3 contains 18 residues. Trimming shortened V by 0 bases and J by 2 bases, and 21 bases separated the two germline ends. The CDR3 coding sequence is TGCGCCAGCAGCTTGGAGCGACGGAGGGGCGATACAGCCTACGAGCAGTACTTC. It translates to CASSLERRRGDTAYEQYF.

The rearrangement joins TRBV28 to TRBJ2-7; TRBD2 agrees at 7 bases. The V and J ends lost 6 bases and 7 bases, in that order; junction bases with no gene match: 12. The CDR3 covers 14 residues. The germline CDR1 and CDR2 sequences are MDHEN and SYDVKM. The CDR3: CASSGGWRGREQYF. CDR3 nucleotides: TGTGCCAGCAGCGGGGGGTGGAGAGGGCGTGAGCAGTACTTC.

The V and J genes are TRBV7-3 and TRBJ2-1; TRBD2 might be the D (6 bases). The germline V gene encodes CDR1 SGHTA and CDR2 FQGTGA. Trimming cost V 5 bases and J 8 bases, with 19 bases left between them. This CDR3 spans 15 amino acids. DNA for the CDR3: TGTGCCAGCAGCGCACAGGCTAGCGATCTCCATGAGCAGTTCTTC. Translation gives CASSAQASDLHEQFF.